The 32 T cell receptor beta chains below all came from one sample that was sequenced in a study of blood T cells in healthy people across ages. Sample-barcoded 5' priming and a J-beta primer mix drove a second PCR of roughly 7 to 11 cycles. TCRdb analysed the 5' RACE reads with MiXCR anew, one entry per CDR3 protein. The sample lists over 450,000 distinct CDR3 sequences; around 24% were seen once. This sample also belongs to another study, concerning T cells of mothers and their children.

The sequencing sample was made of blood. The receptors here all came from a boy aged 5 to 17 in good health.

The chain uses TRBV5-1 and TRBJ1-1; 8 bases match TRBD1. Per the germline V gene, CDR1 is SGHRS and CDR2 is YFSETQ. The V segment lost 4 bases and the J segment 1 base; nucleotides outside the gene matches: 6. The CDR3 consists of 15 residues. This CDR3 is CASSLRGRGNTEAFF. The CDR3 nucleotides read TGCGCCAGCAGCCTCAGGGGGCGCGGGAACACTGAAGCTTTCTTT.

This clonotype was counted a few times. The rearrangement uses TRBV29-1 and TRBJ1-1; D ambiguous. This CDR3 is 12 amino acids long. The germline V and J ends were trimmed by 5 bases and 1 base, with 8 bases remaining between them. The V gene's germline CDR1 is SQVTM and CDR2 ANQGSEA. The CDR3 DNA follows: TGCAGCGTTCATTACGGGAACACTGAAGCTTTCTTT. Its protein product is CSVHYGNTEAFF.

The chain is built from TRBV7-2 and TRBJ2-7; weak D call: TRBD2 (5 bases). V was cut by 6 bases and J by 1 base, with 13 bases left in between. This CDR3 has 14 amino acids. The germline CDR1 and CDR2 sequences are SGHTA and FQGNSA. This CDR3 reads CASSFTSPSYEQYF. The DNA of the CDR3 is TGTGCCAGCAGTTTTACTAGTCCGTCCTACGAGCAGTACTTC.

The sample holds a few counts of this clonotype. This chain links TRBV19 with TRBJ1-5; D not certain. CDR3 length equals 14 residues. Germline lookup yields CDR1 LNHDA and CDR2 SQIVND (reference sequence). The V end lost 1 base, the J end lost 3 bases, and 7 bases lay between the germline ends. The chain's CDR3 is CASSIGQLNQPQHF. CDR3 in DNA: TGTGCCAGTAGTATAGGGCAGCTCAATCAGCCCCAGCATTTT.

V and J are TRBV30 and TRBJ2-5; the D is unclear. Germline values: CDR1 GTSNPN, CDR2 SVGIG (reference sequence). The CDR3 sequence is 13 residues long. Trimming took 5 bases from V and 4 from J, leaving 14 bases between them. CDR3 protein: CAWVMGGGETQYF. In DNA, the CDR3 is TGTGCCTGGGTAATGGGCGGTGGAGAGACCCAGTACTTC.

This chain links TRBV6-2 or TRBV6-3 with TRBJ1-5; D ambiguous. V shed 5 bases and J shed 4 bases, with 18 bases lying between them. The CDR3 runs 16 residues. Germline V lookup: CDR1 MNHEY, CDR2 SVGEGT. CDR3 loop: CASSRSFSGLNQPQHF. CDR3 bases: TGTGCCAGCAGTCGATCTTTCAGTGGATTAAATCAGCCCCAGCATTTT.

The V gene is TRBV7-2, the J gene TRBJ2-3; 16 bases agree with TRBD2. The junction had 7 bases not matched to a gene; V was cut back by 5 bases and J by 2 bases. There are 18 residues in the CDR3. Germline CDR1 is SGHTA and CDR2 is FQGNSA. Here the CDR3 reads CASSPKGLAGGNTDTQYF. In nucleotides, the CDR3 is TGTGCCAGCAGCCCAAAGGGACTAGCGGGGGGGAACACAGATACGCAGTATTTT.

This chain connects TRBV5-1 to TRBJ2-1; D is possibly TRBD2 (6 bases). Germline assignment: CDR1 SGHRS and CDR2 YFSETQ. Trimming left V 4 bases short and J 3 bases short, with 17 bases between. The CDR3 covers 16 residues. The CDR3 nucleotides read TGCGCCAGCAGCGGAGGGACGGATCCCAGCTACAATGAGCAGTTCTTC. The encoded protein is CASSGGTDPSYNEQFF.

This CDR3 reads CASTQRTVSSYNEQFF. The DNA of the CDR3 is TGTGCCAGCACCCAGCGGACCGTTAGCTCCTACAATGAGCAGTTCTTC. The V and J genes are TRBV7-8 and TRBJ2-1, with D possibly being TRBD2 (5 bases). This CDR3 is 16 amino acids long. Trimming stripped 7 bases from V and 0 bases from J, with 16 bases between. In germline, CDR1 is SGHVS, CDR2 FQNEAQ.

Here the CDR3 reads CASSSGTGDTEAFF. The DNA for the CDR3 is TGTGCCAGCAGTTCCGGGACAGGGGACACTGAAGCTTTCTTT. This chain joins TRBV7-9 and TRBJ1-1; 10 bases map to TRBD1. Germline V gene data show CDR1 as SEHNR and CDR2 as FQNEAQ (reference sequence). The V gene end was trimmed by 6 bases and the J gene end by 3 bases; junction bases not matched to a gene: 4. This CDR3 region has 14 residues. Using reference TRBV7-9 and TRBJ1-1 for the parts outside the CDR3, the full variable domain is DTGVSQNPRHKITKRGQNVTFRCDPISEHNRLYWYRQTLGQGPEFLTYFQNEAQLEKSRLLSDRFSAERPKGSFSTLEIQRTEQGDSAMYLCASSSGTGDTEAFFGQGTRLTVV.

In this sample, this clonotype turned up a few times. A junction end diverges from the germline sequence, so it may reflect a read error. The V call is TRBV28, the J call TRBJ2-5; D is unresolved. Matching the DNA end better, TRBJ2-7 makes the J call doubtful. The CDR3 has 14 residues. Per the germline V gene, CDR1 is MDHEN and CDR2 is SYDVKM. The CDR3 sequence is CASTLPARVHEQYF. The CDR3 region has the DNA TGTGCCAGCACTTTACCCGCTCGGGTTCACGAGCAGTACTTC.

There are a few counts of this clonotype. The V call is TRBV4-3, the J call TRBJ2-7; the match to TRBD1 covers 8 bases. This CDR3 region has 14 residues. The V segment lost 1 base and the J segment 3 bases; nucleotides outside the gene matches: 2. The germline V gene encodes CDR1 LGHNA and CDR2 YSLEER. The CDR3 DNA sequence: TGCGCCAGCAGCCAAGGAGGGACAGGCTACGAGCAGTACTTC. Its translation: CASSQGGTGYEQYF.

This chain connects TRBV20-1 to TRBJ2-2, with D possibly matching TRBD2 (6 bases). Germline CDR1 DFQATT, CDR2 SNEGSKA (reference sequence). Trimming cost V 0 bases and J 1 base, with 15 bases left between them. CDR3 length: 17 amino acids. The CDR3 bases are TGCAGTGCTAGAGAGGGACTCCGGGTAGGGAACACCGGGGAGCTGTTTTTT. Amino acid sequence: CSAREGLRVGNTGELFF.

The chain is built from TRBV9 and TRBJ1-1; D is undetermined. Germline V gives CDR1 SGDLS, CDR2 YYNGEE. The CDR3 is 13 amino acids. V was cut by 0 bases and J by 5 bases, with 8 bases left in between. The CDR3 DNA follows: TGTGCCAGCAGCGTAGCTGAGGGTACTGAAGCTTTCTTT. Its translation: CASSVAEGTEAFF.

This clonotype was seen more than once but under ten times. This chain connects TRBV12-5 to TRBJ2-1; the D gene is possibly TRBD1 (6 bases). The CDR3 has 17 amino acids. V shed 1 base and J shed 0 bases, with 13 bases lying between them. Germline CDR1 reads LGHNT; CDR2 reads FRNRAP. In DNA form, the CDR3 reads TGTGCTAGTGGTTTGGGGCAGGGGCTTAGCTCCTACAATGAGCAGTTCTTC. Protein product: CASGLGQGLSSYNEQFF.

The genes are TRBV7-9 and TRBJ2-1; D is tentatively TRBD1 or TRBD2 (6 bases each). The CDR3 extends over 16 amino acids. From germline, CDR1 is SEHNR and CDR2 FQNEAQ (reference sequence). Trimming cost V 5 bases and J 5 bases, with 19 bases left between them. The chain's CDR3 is CASSPGRGGTNNEQFF. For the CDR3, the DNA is TGTGCCAGCAGCCCAGGAAGGGGCGGGACAAACAATGAGCAGTTCTTC.

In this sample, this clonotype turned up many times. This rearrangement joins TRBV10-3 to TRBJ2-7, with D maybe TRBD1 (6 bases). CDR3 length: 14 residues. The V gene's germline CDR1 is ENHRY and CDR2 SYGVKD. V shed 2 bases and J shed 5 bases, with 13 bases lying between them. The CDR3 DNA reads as TGTGCCATCAGTGAGACAGGGATAAGGAACGAGCAGTACTTC. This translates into CAISETGIRNEQYF.

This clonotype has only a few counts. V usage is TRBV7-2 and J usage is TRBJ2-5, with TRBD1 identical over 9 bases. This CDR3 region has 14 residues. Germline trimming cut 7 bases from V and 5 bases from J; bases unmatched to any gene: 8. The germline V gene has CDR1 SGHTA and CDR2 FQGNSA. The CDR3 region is CASTQGQGIETQYF. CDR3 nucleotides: TGTGCCAGCACTCAGGGACAGGGAATCGAGACCCAGTACTTC.

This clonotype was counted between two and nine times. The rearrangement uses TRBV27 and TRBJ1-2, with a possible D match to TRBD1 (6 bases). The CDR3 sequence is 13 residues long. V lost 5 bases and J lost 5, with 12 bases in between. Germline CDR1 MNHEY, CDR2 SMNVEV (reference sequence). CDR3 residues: CASSPGQKYGYTF. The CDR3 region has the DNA TGTGCCAGCAGTCCCGGACAGAAGTATGGCTACACCTTC.

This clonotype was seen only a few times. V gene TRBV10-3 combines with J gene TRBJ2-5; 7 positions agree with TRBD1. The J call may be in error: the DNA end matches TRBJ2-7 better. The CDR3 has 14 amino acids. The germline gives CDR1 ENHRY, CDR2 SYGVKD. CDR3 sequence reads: CAIRDRDRAYEQYF. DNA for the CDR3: TGTGCCATCAGGGACCGGGACAGAGCCTACGAGCAGTACTTC.

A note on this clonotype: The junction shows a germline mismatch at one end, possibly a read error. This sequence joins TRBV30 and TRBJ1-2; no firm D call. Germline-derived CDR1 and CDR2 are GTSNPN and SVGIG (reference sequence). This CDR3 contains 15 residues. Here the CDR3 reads CAWSVSSGPNHGYTF. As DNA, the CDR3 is TGTGCCTGGAGTGTGTCGTCGGGCCCTAACCATGGCTACACCTTC. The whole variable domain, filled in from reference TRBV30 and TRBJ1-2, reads SQTIHQWPATLVQPVGSPLSLECTVEGTSNPNLYWYRQAAGRGLQLLFYSVGIGQISSEVPQNLSASRPQDRQFILSSKKLLLSDSGFYLCAWSVSSGPNHGYTFGSGTRLTVV.

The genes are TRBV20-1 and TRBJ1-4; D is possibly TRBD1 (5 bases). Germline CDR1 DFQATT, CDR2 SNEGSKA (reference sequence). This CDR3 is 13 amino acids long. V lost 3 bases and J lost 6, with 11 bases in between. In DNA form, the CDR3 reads TGCAGTGCTAGTGAAGGGGCCTATGAAAAACTGTTTTTT. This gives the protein CSASEGAYEKLFF.

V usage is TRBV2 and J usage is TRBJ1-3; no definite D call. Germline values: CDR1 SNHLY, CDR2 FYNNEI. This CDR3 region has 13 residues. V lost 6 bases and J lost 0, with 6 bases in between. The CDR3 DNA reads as TGTGCCAGCAGCACGGACTCTGGAAACACCATATATTTT. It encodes CASSTDSGNTIYF.

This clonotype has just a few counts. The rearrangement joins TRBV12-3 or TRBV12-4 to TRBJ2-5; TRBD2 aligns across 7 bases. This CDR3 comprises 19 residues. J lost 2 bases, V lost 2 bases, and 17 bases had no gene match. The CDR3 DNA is TGTGCCAGCAGTTTAATCCCCTTAGGCTTGCGGGGGAAACAAGAGACCCAGTACTTC. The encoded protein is CASSLIPLGLRGKQETQYF.

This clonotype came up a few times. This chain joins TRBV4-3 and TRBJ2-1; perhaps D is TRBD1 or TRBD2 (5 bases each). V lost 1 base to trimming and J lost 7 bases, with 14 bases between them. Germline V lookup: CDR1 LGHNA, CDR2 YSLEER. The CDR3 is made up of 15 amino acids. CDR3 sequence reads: CASSQVRGLRNEQFF. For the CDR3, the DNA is TGCGCCAGCAGCCAAGTCCGGGGCCTCCGGAATGAGCAGTTCTTC.

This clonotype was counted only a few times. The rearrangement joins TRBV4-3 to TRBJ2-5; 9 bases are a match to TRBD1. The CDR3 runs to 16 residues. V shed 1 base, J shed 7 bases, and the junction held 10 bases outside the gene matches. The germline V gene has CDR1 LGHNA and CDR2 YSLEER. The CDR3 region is CASSQVRWGQGGTQYF. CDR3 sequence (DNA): TGCGCCAGCAGCCAAGTTCGGTGGGGACAGGGCGGGACCCAGTACTTC.

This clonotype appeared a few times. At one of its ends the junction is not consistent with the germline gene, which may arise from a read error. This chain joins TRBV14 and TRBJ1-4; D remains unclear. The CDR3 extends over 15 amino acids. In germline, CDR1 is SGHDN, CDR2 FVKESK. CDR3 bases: TGTGCCAGCAGCCAAGACCGGGTGACTAAAGAAAAACTGTTTTTT. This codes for CASSQDRVTKEKLFF.

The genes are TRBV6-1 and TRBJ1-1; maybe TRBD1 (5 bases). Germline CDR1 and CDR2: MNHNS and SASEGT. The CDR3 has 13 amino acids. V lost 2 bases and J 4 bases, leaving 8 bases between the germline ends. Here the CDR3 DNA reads TGTGCCAGCAGTGAACTGGGGGGCACTGAAGCTTTCTTT. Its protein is CASSELGGTEAFF.

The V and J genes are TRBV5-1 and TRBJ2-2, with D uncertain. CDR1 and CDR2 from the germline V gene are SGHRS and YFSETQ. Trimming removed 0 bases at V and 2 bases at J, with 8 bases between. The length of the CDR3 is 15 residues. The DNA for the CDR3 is TGCGCCAGCAGCTTGGCCATCCCCAACACCGGGGAGCTGTTTTTT. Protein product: CASSLAIPNTGELFF.

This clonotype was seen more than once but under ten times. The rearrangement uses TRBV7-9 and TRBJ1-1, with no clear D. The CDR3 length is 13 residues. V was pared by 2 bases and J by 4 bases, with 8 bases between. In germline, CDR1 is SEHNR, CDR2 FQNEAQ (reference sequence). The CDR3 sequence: CASSLLEVTEAFF. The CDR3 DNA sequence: TGTGCCAGCAGCTTACTGGAGGTCACTGAAGCTTTCTTT.

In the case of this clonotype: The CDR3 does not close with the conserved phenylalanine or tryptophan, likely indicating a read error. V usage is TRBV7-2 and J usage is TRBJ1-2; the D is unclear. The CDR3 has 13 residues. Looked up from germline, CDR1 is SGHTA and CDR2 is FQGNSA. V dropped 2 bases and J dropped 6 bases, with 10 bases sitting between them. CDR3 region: CASSLSVVDGYTL. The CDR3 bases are TGTGCCAGCAGCTTATCGGTGGTTGATGGCTACACCCTC.

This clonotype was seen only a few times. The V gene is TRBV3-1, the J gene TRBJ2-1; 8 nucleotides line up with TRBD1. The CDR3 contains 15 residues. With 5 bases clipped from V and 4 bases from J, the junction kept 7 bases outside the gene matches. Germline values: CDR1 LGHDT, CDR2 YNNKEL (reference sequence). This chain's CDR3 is CASSFGQGKYNEQFF. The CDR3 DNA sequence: TGTGCCAGCAGCTTCGGACAGGGAAAGTACAATGAGCAGTTCTTC.